Only a few counts were recorded for the clone carrying this TCR beta chain. Its antigen remains unknown. Data came from immunoSEQ multiplex PCR; TCRdb stores just in-frame clones and leaves some out. The table includes around 10,000 clones, 68% detected once. The sample is drawn from a study of CD4+ T cells in melanoma. Broader study findings: Neoantigen-specific CD4+ T cells in melanoma reportedly had diverse differentiation states.

Losses at the gene ends were 2 bases for V and 9 bases for J; bases not matched to a gene: 13. Germline V gene data show CDR1 as GTSNPN and CDR2 as SVGIG (reference sequence). This CDR3 has 16 amino acids. The chain has TRBV30 and TRBJ1-6, with 7 bases fitting TRBD1. The receptor comes from a human donor with melanoma. The specimen was cells from a culture (not recorded whether cultured in vitro). The CDR3 here is CAWSSGARQGSSPLHF. DNA for the CDR3: TGTGCCTGGAGTTCTGGGGCACGACAGGGTAGTTCACCCCTCCACTTT.